This TCR beta chain was retrieved from a study of blood T cell repertoires in COVID-19. Unmatched junction bases numbered 8, after V lost 4 bases and J lost 6 bases. Looked up from germline, CDR1 is SGHTA and CDR2 is FQGNSA. This CDR3 contains 16 residues. While infection was still active, Seattle patients were enrolled and then followed longitudinally. Some clones are missing from TCRdb's copy, which holds only in-frame ones; the method was immunoSEQ multiplex PCR. The sample carries some 130,000 clones, around nine tenths recorded once. This TCR was sampled from a man in his sixties with COVID-19, enrolled during active disease. This chain links TRBV7-2 with TRBJ1-4; TRBD1 matches at 10 bases. The sample comprised peripheral blood. The CDR3 spells CASSSTRTGGYEKLFF. CDR3 in DNA: TGTGCCAGCAGCTCCACACGGACAGGGGGTTATGAAAAACTGTTTTTT.